These 27 T cell receptor beta chains originate from one sample sequenced in a study of blood T cell repertoires in COVID-19. Only in-frame clones appear in the TCRdb table, and some are missing; sequencing was by immunoSEQ multiplex PCR. The repertoire holds more than 200,000 clones, around 89% seen once, with over 4% in the top ten. Sequencing was done on a sample of PBMCs or T cells enriched from blood (not recorded which). These receptor sequences come from a woman in her twenties or thirties who had recovered from COVID-19.

The CDR3 reads CASSQVPGLADTSSYEQYF. The CDR3 bases are TGTGCCAGCAGCCAAGTACCGGGACTAGCGGATACAAGCTCCTACGAGCAGTACTTC. The chain combines TRBV3-1 (or the pseudogene TRBV3-2) with TRBJ2-7; TRBD2 matches 11 bases. With V trimmed by 1 base and J by 0 bases, 11 bases remained unmatched. This CDR3 is 19 amino acids long. CDR1 and CDR2 from the germline V gene are LGHDT and YNNKEL (reference sequence).

The rearrangement uses TRBV5-1 and TRBJ2-7; 10 positions match TRBD2. Per germline, CDR1 SGHRS and CDR2 YFSETQ. The CDR3 extends over 14 amino acids. V lost 10 bases to trimming and J lost 7 bases; unmatched junction nucleotides: 14. DNA for the CDR3: TGCGCCGGATCGGAGGGGACTAGCGTCGGAGAGCAGTACTTC. Translating gives CAGSEGTSVGEQYF.

This chain connects TRBV19 to TRBJ1-4; D is perhaps TRBD1 (5 bases). The length of the CDR3 is 15 residues. V was cut by 1 base and J by 2 bases, with 8 bases left in between. Germline V gene lookup returns CDR1 LNHDA and CDR2 SQIVND (reference sequence). The CDR3 protein is CASSIGSGTNEKLFF. The CDR3 DNA sequence: TGTGCCAGTAGTATAGGGTCAGGGACTAATGAAAAACTGTTTTTT.

This chain joins TRBV30 and TRBJ1-5; D remains ambiguous. In germline, CDR1 is GTSNPN, CDR2 SVGIG (reference sequence). Trimming removed 2 bases at V and 3 bases at J, with 8 bases between. The CDR3 runs to 13 residues. The chain's CDR3 is CAWSNTNNQPQHF. CDR3 nucleotides: TGTGCCTGGAGTAATACTAACAATCAGCCCCAGCATTTT.

CDR3 in amino acids: CASSPETGRAFF. The CDR3 DNA follows: TGTGCCAGTAGTCCGGAGACAGGACGAGCTTTCTTT. The J gene is TRBJ1-1, the V gene TRBV19; D might be TRBD1 (6 bases). Per germline, CDR1 LNHDA and CDR2 SQIVND (reference sequence). With 5 bases removed from V and 10 bases from J, the gap between germline ends came to 14 bases. The CDR3 sequence is 12 residues long.

The gene calls are TRBV28 and TRBJ1-2; unclear D gene. Germline assignment: CDR1 MDHEN and CDR2 SYDVKM. The CDR3 contains 15 residues. Trimming pared 2 bases from V and 2 bases from J, leaving 12 bases between. Here the CDR3 DNA reads TGTGCCAGCAGTTTAACGGCCAGGTGGAACTATGGCTACACCTTC. This translates into CASSLTARWNYGYTF.

The chain recombines TRBV28 with TRBJ1-1; no firm D call. Germline assignment: CDR1 MDHEN and CDR2 SYDVKM. Trimming removed 3 bases at V and 6 bases at J, with 8 bases between. This CDR3 comprises 12 residues. The CDR3 DNA follows: TGTGCCAGCAGTTTGGCAACCGCTGAAGCTTTCTTT. Translating it yields CASSLATAEAFF.

CDR3 sequence reads: CASSFLLREVDSYGYTF. The CDR3 DNA reads TGTGCCAGCAGCTTTCTCCTCAGGGAGGTCGATAGCTATGGCTACACCTTC. This chain links TRBV7-9 with TRBJ1-2, with a weak D call TRBD1 (5 bases). The CDR3 is made up of 17 amino acids. The V end lost 3 bases, the J end lost 4 bases, and 21 bases lay between the germline ends. Per the germline V gene, CDR1 is SEHNR and CDR2 is FQNEAQ (reference sequence).

The chain employs TRBV4-1 and TRBJ2-3; 8 bases line up with TRBD2. The CDR3 is 20 amino acids. V was pared by 5 bases and J by 3 bases, with 22 bases of the junction left unmatched. Germline CDR1 reads MGHRA; CDR2 reads YSYEKL. CDR3 DNA sequence: TGCGCCAGCAGCACCCACACACAAGCCGCCGGGGCGGGAGGTACAGATACGCAGTATTTT. Translated, it gives CASSTHTQAAGAGGTDTQYF.

The chain carries TRBV14 and TRBJ2-7, with 12 bases matching TRBD2. Germline V lookup: CDR1 SGHDN, CDR2 FVKESK. The V and J ends lost 1 base and 9 bases, in that order; junction bases with no gene match: 7. The CDR3 loop spans 15 amino acids. As DNA, the CDR3 is TGTGCCAGCAGCCAAGTAAGGACTAGCGGGACTTTGCAGTACTTC. It codes for CASSQVRTSGTLQYF. The whole variable domain, filled in from reference TRBV14 and TRBJ2-7, reads EAGVTQFPSHSVIEKGQTVTLRCDPISGHDNLYWYRRVMGKEIKFLLHFVKESKQDESGMPNNRFLAERTGGTYSTLKVQPAELEDSGVYFCASSQVRTSGTLQYFGPGTRLTVT.

This clone has a single count. The V call is TRBV6-2 or TRBV6-3, the J call TRBJ2-7; 12 bases line up with TRBD2. Germline CDR1 is MNHEY and CDR2 is SVGEGT. Trimming removed 5 bases from V and 0 bases from J; junction bases left unmatched: 5. The CDR3 spans 16 residues. The CDR3 loop reads CASSAGLAGLSYEQYF. In DNA, the CDR3 is TGTGCCAGCAGTGCAGGACTAGCGGGACTCTCCTACGAGCAGTACTTC.

The chain joins TRBV19 to TRBJ1-6; unclear D gene. The CDR3 length is 14 residues. Germline lookup yields CDR1 LNHDA and CDR2 SQIVND (reference sequence). V was shortened by 3 bases and J by 5 bases, with 8 bases between the two germline ends. The CDR3 loop is CASSITANNSPLHF. The CDR3 DNA reads TGTGCCAGTAGTATCACAGCCAATAATTCACCCCTCCACTTT.

This chain joins TRBV21-1 and TRBJ2-5; the table assigns TRBD1, which was not confirmed against the DNA. TRBV21-1 is a listed pseudogene. This CDR3 region has 16 residues. Here the CDR3 reads CASSKWDRPYPETQYF. CDR3 in DNA: TGTGCCAGCAGCAAATGGGACAGACCTTACCCCGAGACCCAGTACTTC.

Only a few counts were recorded for this clone. CDR3 amino acids: CASGREGVVFGHF. DNA for the CDR3: TGCGCCAGCGGACGGGAGGGTGTTGTATTCGGGCATTTT. This chain links TRBV23-1 with TRBJ1-5; no reliable D call. TRBV23-1 is an ORF, and what it does is uncertain. This CDR3 is 13 amino acids long. V gave up 8 bases and J gave up 15 bases, with 23 bases separating them.

The chain joins TRBV3-1 (or the pseudogene TRBV3-2) to TRBJ1-6, with 9 bases matching TRBD1. Per the germline V gene, CDR1 is LGHDT and CDR2 is YNNKEL (reference sequence). Trimming took 4 bases from V and 8 from J; bases not matched to a gene: 3. The CDR3 consists of 14 residues. In DNA, the CDR3 is TGTGCCAGCAGCCTCGGGACAGGGTATTCACCCCTCCACTTT. Amino acid sequence: CASSLGTGYSPLHF.

This clone was seen a handful of times. This rearrangement joins TRBV4-1 to TRBJ2-2, with a possible D match to TRBD2 (6 bases). With 5 bases removed from V and 0 bases from J, the gap between germline ends came to 19 bases. Germline V lookup: CDR1 MGHRA, CDR2 YSYEKL. The CDR3 spans 18 residues. The CDR3 region has the DNA TGCGCCAGCAGCTTAGCCGATCCCGGGACTGCGAACACCGGGGAGCTGTTTTTT. As protein: CASSLADPGTANTGELFF.

The CDR3 DNA follows: TGTGCCAGCACCTCAGCGGGGCCTGAAGCTTTCTTT. Encoded protein: CASTSAGPEAFF. The chain joins TRBV2 to TRBJ1-1, with D perhaps matching TRBD1 (5 bases). Germline-derived CDR1 and CDR2 are SNHLY and FYNNEI. The CDR3 contains 12 residues. V lost 7 bases and J 6 bases, leaving 12 bases between the germline ends.

This clone was detected only a few times. The gene calls are TRBV2 and TRBJ2-4; a possible D gene is TRBD1 (6 bases). V lost 7 bases and J 1 base, leaving 17 bases between the germline ends. Germline CDR1 is SNHLY and CDR2 is FYNNEI. The CDR3 contains 16 residues. CDR3 sequence: CASISDIDRAKNIQYF. CDR3 bases: TGTGCCAGCATCTCCGACATCGACAGGGCCAAAAACATTCAGTACTTC.

V usage is TRBV19 and J usage is TRBJ1-1; 8 bases align to TRBD1. Germline lookup yields CDR1 LNHDA and CDR2 SQIVND (reference sequence). The CDR3 consists of 15 residues. V lost 7 bases, J lost 4 bases, and 11 bases stayed unmatched. Written as DNA, the CDR3 is TGTGCCAGTATGGGAGGCAGGGGGCGCGGCACTGAAGCTTTCTTT. Its translation: CASMGGRGRGTEAFF.

J is TRBJ1-3 and V is TRBV6-6, with TRBD1 matching over 11 bases. Losses at the gene ends were 6 bases for V and 6 bases for J; bases not matched to a gene: 4. The germline CDR1 and CDR2 sequences are MNHNY and SVGAGI (reference sequence). CDR3 length: 14 residues. The CDR3: CASREDRGLNTIYF. The DNA of the CDR3 is TGTGCCAGCAGGGAGGACAGGGGGCTAAACACCATATATTTT.

The CDR3 loop reads CASSSPTPLNRYTF. The CDR3 DNA reads TGTGCCAGCAGTTCCCCGACACCCTTGAATCGCTACACCTTC. The J gene is TRBJ1-2, the V gene TRBV6-2 or TRBV6-3; D is unclear. The ends were cut back, 4 bases at V and 9 bases at J, with 18 bases in the middle. The CDR3 loop spans 14 amino acids. CDR1 and CDR2 (germline): MNHEY, SVGEGT.

The V and J genes are TRBV4-1 and TRBJ2-1; 8 bases align to TRBD2. Germline V gene data show CDR1 as MGHRA and CDR2 as YSYEKL. V shed 0 bases and J 0 bases; nucleotides not matched to a gene: 7. CDR3 length: 18 residues. Written as DNA, the CDR3 is TGCGCCAGCAGCCAAGAAGCGGGGGTTGTAAGCTCCTACAATGAGCAGTTCTTC. Its translation is CASSQEAGVVSSYNEQFF.

The rearrangement uses TRBV11-3 and TRBJ2-7; 11 bases line up with TRBD2. The germline V gene has CDR1 SGHNT and CDR2 YENEEA. V shed 1 base and J 0 bases; nucleotides not matched to a gene: 5. CDR3 size: 17 residues. This chain's CDR3 is CASSLGTLAGGSYEQYF. The CDR3 DNA reads as TGTGCCAGCAGCTTAGGGACCCTAGCGGGAGGCTCCTACGAGCAGTACTTC.

The V gene is TRBV7-2, the J gene TRBJ1-3, with a tentative D call TRBD1 (6 bases). The CDR3 sequence is 16 residues long. CDR1 and CDR2 from the germline V gene are SGHTA and FQGNSA. Trimming took off 1 base at V and 4 bases at J, with 14 bases between the two ends. The CDR3 DNA reads TGTGCCAGCAGCTTAGGGGGGCCAGGGGCAGGAAACACCATATATTTT. Protein sequence: CASSLGGPGAGNTIYF.

The rearrangement uses TRBV6-4 and TRBJ1-5; D possibly corresponds to TRBD1 (6 bases). The CDR3 consists of 16 residues. V was trimmed by 7 bases and J by 0 bases, leaving 16 bases between them. The germline V gene has CDR1 MRHNA and CDR2 SNTAGT. CDR3 in amino acids: CASTGGAQYSNQPQHF. DNA of the CDR3: TGTGCCAGCACTGGGGGGGCCCAGTATAGCAATCAGCCCCAGCATTTT.

The chain joins TRBV7-9 to TRBJ1-3; D gene unclear. The V and J ends lost 4 bases and 0 bases respectively, with 16 bases between them. Germline lookup yields CDR1 SEHNR and CDR2 FQNEAQ (reference sequence). The CDR3 totals 17 residues. This CDR3 reads CASSSPEGSNSGNTIYF. As DNA, the CDR3 is TGTGCCAGCAGCTCCCCGGAAGGGAGTAACTCTGGAAACACCATATATTTT.

This rearrangement joins TRBV5-1 to TRBJ1-2; D gene unclear. There are 14 residues in the CDR3. The germline CDR1 and CDR2 sequences are SGHRS and YFSETQ. The germline V and J ends were trimmed by 0 bases and 2 bases, with 8 bases remaining between them. The CDR3 DNA sequence: TGCGCCAGCAGCTTGGACAGCCAGAACTATGGCTACACCTTC. Translated, it gives CASSLDSQNYGYTF.